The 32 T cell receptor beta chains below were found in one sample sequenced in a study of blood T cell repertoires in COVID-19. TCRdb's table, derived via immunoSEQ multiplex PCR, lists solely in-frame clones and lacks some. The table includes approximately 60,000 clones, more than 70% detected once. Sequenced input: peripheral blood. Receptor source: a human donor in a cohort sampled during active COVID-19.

CDR3 amino acids: CASSLESRGSYEQYF. The CDR3 DNA reads as TGCGCCAGCAGCTTAGAAAGCAGGGGCTCCTACGAGCAGTACTTC. The rearrangement uses TRBV5-1 and TRBJ2-7; possible D gene TRBD1, 6 bases. CDR1 is SGHRS, CDR2 YFSETQ, per germline. Trimming stripped 2 bases from V and 0 bases from J, with 12 bases between. CDR3 length: 15 amino acids.

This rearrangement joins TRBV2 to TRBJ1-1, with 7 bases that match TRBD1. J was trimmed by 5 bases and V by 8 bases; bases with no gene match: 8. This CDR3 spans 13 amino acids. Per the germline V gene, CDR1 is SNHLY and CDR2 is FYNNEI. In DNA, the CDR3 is TGTGCCAGCGGGGTTAGGGGGCGGACTGAAGCTTTCTTT. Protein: CASGVRGRTEAFF.

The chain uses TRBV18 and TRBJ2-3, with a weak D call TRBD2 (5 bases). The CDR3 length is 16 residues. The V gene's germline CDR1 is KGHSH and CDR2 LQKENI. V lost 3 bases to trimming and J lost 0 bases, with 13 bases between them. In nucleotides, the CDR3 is TGTGCCAGCTCACCTCGGTTGGGCGGGAGCACAGATACGCAGTATTTT. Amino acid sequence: CASSPRLGGSTDTQYF.

The CDR3 bases are TGTGCCAGCAGTTTAGAAAGCCCAGATACGCAGTATTTT. This sequence encodes CASSLESPDTQYF. The chain recombines TRBV12-3 or TRBV12-4 with TRBJ2-3; the D is unclear. Trimming took 1 base from V and 4 from J, leaving 6 bases between them. CDR3 size: 13 residues.

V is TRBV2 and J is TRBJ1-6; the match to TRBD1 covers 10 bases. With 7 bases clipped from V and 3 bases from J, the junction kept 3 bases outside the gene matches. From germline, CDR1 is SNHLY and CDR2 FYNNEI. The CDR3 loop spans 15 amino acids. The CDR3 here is CASTRTGGYNSPLHF. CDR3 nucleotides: TGTGCCAGCACCCGGACAGGGGGCTATAATTCACCCCTCCACTTT.

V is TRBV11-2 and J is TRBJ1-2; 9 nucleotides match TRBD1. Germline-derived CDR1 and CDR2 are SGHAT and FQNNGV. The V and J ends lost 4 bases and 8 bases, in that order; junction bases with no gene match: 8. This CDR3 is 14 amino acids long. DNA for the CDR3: TGTGCCAGCAGCTCTCGGACAGGGGCGTCCGGCTACACCTTC. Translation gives CASSSRTGASGYTF.

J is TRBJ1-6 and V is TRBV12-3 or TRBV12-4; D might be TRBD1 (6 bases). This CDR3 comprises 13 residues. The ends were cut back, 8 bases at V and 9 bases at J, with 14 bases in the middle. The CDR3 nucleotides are TGTGCCAGCGGGAGGGGGGGGACTTCACCCCTCCACTTT. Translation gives CASGRGGTSPLHF.

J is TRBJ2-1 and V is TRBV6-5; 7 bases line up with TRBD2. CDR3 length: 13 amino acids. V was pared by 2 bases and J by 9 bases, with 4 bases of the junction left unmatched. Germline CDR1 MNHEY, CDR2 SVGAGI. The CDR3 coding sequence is TGTGCCAGCAGTTACGGGAGGGTGACTGAGCAGTTCTTC. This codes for CASSYGRVTEQFF.

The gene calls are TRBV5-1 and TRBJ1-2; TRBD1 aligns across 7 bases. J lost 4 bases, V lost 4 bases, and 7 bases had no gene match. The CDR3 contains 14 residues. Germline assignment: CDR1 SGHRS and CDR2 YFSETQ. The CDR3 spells CASSTGEDSYGYTF. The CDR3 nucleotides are TGCGCCAGCAGCACAGGGGAGGATAGCTATGGCTACACCTTC.

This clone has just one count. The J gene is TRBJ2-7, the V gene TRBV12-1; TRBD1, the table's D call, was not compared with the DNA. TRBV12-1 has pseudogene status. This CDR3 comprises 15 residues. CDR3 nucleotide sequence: TGTGCCAGCACCCCGGGCCGGACAGAGTACTACGAGCAGTACTTC. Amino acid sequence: CASTPGRTEYYEQYF.

CDR3 amino acids: CASSLGTGLTDTQYF. The CDR3 DNA sequence: TGTGCCAGCAGCTTAGGGACAGGGCTCACAGATACGCAGTATTTT. V gene TRBV7-9 combines with J gene TRBJ2-3; 8 bases agree with TRBD1. Germline V gene lookup returns CDR1 SEHNR and CDR2 FQNEAQ (reference sequence). The CDR3 contains 15 residues. The trim removed 1 base at V and 2 bases at J, leaving 2 bases unmatched.

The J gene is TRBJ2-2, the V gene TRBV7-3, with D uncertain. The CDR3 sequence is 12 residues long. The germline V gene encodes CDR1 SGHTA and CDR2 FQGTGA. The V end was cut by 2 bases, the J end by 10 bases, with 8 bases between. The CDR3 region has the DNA TGTGCCAGCAGCTTAGTGGGCCAGGAGCTGTTTTTT. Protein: CASSLVGQELFF.

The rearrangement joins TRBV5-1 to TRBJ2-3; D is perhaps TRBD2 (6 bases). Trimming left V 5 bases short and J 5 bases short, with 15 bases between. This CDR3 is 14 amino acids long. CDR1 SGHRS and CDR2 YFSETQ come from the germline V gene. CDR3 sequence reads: CASSTQGGGDTQYF. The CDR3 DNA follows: TGCGCCAGCAGTACCCAGGGAGGTGGAGATACGCAGTATTTT.

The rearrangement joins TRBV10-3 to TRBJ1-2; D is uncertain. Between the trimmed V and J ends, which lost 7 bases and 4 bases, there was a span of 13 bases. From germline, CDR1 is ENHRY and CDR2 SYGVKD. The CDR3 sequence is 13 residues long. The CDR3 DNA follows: TGTGCCATCAAGAAGCGGGTGGGCTATGGCTACACCTTC. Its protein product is CAIKKRVGYGYTF.

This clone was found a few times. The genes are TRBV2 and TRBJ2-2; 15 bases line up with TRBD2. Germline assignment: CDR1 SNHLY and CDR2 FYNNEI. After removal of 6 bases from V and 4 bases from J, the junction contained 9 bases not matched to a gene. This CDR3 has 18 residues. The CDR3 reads CASRNLRTSGRGTGELFF. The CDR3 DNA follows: TGTGCCAGCAGAAACCTAAGGACTAGCGGGAGGGGCACCGGGGAGCTGTTTTTT.

This CDR3 reads CATSRDWDRVDDEQFF. The CDR3 bases are TGTGCCACCAGCAGAGATTGGGACAGGGTGGACGATGAGCAGTTCTTC. The chain recombines TRBV15 with TRBJ2-1; 9 bases are a match to TRBD1. V lost 0 bases to trimming and J lost 8 bases; unmatched junction nucleotides: 8. Germline CDR1 and CDR2: LNHNV and YYDKDF (reference sequence). This CDR3 is 16 amino acids long.

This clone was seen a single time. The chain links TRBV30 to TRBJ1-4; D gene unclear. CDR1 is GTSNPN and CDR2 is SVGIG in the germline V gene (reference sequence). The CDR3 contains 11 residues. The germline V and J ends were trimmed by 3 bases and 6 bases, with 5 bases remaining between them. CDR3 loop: CAWRLHEKLFF. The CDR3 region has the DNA TGTGCCTGGAGACTTCATGAAAAACTGTTTTTT.

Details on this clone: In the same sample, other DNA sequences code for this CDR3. The CDR3 nucleotides are TGCAGTGCTAGTGGGACAGTGAACACTGAAGCTTTCTTT. It codes for CSASGTVNTEAFF. The J gene is TRBJ1-1, the V gene TRBV20-1, with TRBD1 identical over 7 bases. V shed 3 bases, J shed 0 bases, and the junction held 1 base outside the gene matches. The CDR3 consists of 13 residues. Germline CDR1 DFQATT, CDR2 SNEGSKA (reference sequence).

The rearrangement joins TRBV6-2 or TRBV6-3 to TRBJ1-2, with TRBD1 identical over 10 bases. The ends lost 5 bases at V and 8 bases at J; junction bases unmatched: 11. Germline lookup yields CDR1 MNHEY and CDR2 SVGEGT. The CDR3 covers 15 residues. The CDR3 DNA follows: TGTGCCAGCAGTCCGACAGGGGGCACTTTACGGGGCTACACCTTC. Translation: CASSPTGGTLRGYTF.

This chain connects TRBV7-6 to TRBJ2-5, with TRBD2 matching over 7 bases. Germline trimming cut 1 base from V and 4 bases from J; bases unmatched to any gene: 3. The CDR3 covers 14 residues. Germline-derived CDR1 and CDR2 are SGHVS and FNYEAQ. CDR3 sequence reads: CASSLVASGETQYF. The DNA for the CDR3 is TGTGCCAGCAGCTTAGTCGCTAGCGGAGAGACCCAGTACTTC.

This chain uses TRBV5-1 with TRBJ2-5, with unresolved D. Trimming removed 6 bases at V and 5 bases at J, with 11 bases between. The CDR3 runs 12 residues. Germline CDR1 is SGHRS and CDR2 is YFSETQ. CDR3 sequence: CASTQPSETQYF. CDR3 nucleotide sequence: TGCGCCAGCACACAGCCATCCGAGACCCAGTACTTC.

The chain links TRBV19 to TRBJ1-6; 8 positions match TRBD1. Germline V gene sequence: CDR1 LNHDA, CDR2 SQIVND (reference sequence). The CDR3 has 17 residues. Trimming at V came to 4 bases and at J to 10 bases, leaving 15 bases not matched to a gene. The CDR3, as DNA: TGTGCCAGTAGTACTATCTCTGCCGGGACAGGAGGATCACCCCTCCACTTT. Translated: CASSTISAGTGGSPLHF. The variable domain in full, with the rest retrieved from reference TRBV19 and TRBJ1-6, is DGGITQSPKYLFRKEGQNVTLSCEQNLNHDAMYWYRQDPGQGLRLIYYSQIVNDFQKGDIAEGYSVSREKKESFPLTVTSAQKNPTAFYLCASSTISAGTGGSPLHFGNGTRLTVT.

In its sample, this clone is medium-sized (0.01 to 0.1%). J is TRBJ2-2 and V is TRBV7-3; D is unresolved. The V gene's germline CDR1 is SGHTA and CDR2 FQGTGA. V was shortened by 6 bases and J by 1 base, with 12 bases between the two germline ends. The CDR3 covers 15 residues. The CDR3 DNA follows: TGTGCCAGCAGTGCGTGGCCAGGGAACACCGGGGAGCTGTTTTTT. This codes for CASSAWPGNTGELFF.

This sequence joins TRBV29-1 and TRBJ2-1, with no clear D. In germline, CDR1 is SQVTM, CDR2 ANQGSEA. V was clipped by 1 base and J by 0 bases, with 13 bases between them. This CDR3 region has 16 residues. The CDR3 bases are TGCAGCGTTGAAGGAATAGCAAAGAGCTCCTACAATGAGCAGTTCTTC. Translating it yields CSVEGIAKSSYNEQFF.

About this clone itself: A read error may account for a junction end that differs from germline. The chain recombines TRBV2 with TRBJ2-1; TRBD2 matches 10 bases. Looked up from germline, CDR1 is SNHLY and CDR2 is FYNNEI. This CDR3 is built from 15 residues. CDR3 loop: CARSGSGGGYNEQFF. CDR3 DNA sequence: TGTGCCCGCAGTGGCAGCGGGGGGGGGTACAATGAGCAGTTCTTC.

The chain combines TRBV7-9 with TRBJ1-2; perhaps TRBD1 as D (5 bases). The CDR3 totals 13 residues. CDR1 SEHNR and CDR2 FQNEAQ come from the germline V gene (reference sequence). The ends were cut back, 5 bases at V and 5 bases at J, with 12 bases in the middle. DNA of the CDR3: TGTGCCAGCAGCACAGACGGGACTTATGGCTACACCTTC. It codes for CASSTDGTYGYTF.

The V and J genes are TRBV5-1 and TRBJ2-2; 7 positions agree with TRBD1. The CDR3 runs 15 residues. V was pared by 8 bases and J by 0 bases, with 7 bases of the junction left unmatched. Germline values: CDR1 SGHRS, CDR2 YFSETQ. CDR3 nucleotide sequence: TGCGCCAGTGCAACCGGGACAGCGAACACCGGGGAGCTGTTTTTT. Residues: CASATGTANTGELFF.

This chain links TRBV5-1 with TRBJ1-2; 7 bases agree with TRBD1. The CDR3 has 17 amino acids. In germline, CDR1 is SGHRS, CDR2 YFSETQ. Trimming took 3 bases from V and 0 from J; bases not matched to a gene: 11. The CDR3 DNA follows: TGCGCCAGCAGCTCCGGACAGGAGCTTGCTTCTAACTATGGCTACACCTTC. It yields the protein CASSSGQELASNYGYTF.

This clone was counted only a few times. The CDR3 nucleotides read TGCGCCAGCAGCGCACCGGGGGGGCGCTTCTATGGCTACACCTTC. Encoded protein: CASSAPGGRFYGYTF. V and J are TRBV4-1 and TRBJ1-2; possibly TRBD1 for D (6 bases). The CDR3 consists of 15 residues. Trimming pared 5 bases from V and 4 bases from J, leaving 17 bases between. Germline V gene sequence: CDR1 MGHRA, CDR2 YSYEKL.

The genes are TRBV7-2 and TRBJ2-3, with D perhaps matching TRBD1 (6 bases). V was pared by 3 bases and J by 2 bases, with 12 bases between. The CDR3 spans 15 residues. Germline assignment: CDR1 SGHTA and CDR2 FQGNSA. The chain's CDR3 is CASSFNRALTDTQYF. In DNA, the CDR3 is TGTGCCAGCAGCTTCAACAGGGCACTCACAGATACGCAGTATTTT.

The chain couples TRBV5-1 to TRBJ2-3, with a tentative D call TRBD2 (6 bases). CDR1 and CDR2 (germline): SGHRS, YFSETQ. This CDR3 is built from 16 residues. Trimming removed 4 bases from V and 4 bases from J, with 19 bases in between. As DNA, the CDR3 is TGCGCCAGCAGCCCGATCCGGGGGAGAGGGGCAGATACGCAGTATTTT. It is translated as CASSPIRGRGADTQYF.

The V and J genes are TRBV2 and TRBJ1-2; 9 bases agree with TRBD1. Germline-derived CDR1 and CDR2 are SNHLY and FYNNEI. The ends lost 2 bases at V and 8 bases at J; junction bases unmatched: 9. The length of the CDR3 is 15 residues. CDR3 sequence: CASSERQTGGKGYTF. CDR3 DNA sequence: TGTGCCAGCAGTGAACGACAGACAGGGGGGAAGGGCTACACCTTC.